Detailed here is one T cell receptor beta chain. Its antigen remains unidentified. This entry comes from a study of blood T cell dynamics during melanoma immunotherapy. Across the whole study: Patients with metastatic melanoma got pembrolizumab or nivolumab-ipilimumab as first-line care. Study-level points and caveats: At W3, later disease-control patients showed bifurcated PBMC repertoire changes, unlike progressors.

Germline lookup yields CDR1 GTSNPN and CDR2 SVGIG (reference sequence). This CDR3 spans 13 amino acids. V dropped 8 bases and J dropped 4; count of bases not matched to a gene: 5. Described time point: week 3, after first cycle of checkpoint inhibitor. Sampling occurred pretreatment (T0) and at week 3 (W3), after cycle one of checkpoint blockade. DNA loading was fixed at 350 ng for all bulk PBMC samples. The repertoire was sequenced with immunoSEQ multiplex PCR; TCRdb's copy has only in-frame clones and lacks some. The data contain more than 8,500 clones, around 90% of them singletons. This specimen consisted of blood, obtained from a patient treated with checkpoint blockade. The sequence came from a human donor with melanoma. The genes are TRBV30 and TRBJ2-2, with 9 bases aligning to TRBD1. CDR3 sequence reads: CAGQGRGTGELFF. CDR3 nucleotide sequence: TGTGCCGGACAGGGGCGAGGCACCGGGGAGCTGTTTTTT.